The 26 T cell receptor beta chains given below trace back to one sample, sequenced in a study of T cells in Graves' hyperthyroidism and ophthalmopathy. TCR beta CDR3 regions were amplified from RNA transcripts. A set of HTBI primers served as the primers for a first-round RT-PCR of the TCR CDR3. TCRdb re-derived calls from the multiplex PCR reads in MiXCR, one entry per CDR3 protein. The data show under 400,000 distinct CDR3 sequences, approximately 14% seen once. The sample taken for sequencing was blood. These receptor sequences come from a woman aged 18-29 years with Graves' hyperthyroidism that later progressed to Graves' ophthalmopathy.

This clonotype occurred a few times. The gene calls are TRBV4-1 and TRBJ2-5, with TRBD1 matching 7 bases. The trim removed 4 bases at V and 5 bases at J, leaving 7 bases unmatched. Germline CDR1 reads MGHRA; CDR2 reads YSYEKL. This CDR3 is built from 14 residues. The CDR3, as DNA: TGCGCCAGCAGCCCTGTGTGGGGACAGGAGACCCAGTACTTC. Protein sequence: CASSPVWGQETQYF.

This clonotype was detected ten times or more. The V gene is TRBV28, the J gene TRBJ2-7; TRBD2 might be the D (6 bases). This CDR3 comprises 19 residues. Trimming took off 3 bases at V and 1 base at J, with 25 bases between the two ends. Germline V lookup: CDR1 MDHEN, CDR2 SYDVKM. The CDR3 loop reads CASSFNRGTSLRTSYEQYF. The CDR3 DNA follows: TGTGCCAGCAGTTTTAACCGCGGGACCTCGCTAAGGACGTCCTACGAGCAGTACTTC.

In this sample, this clonotype turned up many times. The chain carries TRBV24-1 and TRBJ2-3; 9 bases are a match to TRBD2. V gave up 4 bases and J gave up 3 bases; unmatched junction bases: 4. The germline CDR1 and CDR2 sequences are KGHDR and SFDVKD. The CDR3 is 15 residues long. CDR3 residues: CATSEASGMTDTQYF. The CDR3 DNA reads as TGTGCCACCAGTGAGGCTAGCGGGATGACAGATACGCAGTATTTT.

A remark on this clonotype: Possible read error: a much larger clone is one base away. This rearrangement joins TRBV19 to TRBJ1-1, with 7 bases matching TRBD1. CDR1 is LNHDA and CDR2 is SQIVND in the germline V gene (reference sequence). There are 14 residues in the CDR3. CDR3 nucleotide sequence: TGTGCCAGTAGCAACCTACAGGGGTGGACTGAAGCTTCCTTT. This gives the protein CASSNLQGWTEASF.

Here the CDR3 DNA reads TGTGCCACCAGCAGAGCACCGGGACAGGGGGCCAGCGAGCAGTACTTC. This gives the protein CATSRAPGQGASEQYF. This rearrangement joins TRBV15 to TRBJ2-7; TRBD1 aligns across 12 bases. The CDR3 contains 16 residues. J lost 6 bases, V lost 1 base, and 7 bases had no gene match. Germline loops: CDR1 LNHNV, CDR2 YYDKDF (reference sequence).

This clonotype was counted a few times. J is TRBJ1-2 and V is TRBV4-2, with D unresolved. V lost 0 bases and J 8 bases, leaving 7 bases between the germline ends. Germline V gene data show CDR1 as LGHNA and CDR2 as YNFKEQ. The CDR3 consists of 12 residues. The CDR3 is CASSQERGGYTF. The DNA for the CDR3 is TGTGCCAGCAGCCAAGAACGAGGGGGCTACACCTTC.

This clonotype has ten or more counts. This rearrangement joins TRBV28 to TRBJ2-3; no clear D gene. The V end lost 7 bases, the J end lost 8 bases, and 13 bases lay between the germline ends. Germline CDR1 and CDR2: MDHEN and SYDVKM. The CDR3 is 12 amino acids. The CDR3 coding sequence is TGTGCCAGCACCGGTGGGGTTGGTACGCAGTATTTT. Translation gives CASTGGVGTQYF.

This clonotype was observed a handful of times. The chain uses TRBV28 and TRBJ2-7; 8 positions match TRBD2. V shed 6 bases, J shed 2 bases, and the junction held 9 bases outside the gene matches. The CDR3 is made up of 15 amino acids. Per germline, CDR1 MDHEN and CDR2 SYDVKM. The CDR3 coding sequence is TGTGCCAGCAGCCCACAAGCAGCGGGAGCCTACGAGCAGTACTTC. This gives the protein CASSPQAAGAYEQYF. The complete variable domain, with remaining parts taken from reference TRBV28 and TRBJ2-7, reads DVKVTQSSRYLVKRTGEKVFLECVQDMDHENMFWYRQDPGLGLRLIYFSYDVKMKEKGDIPEGYSVSREKKERFSLILESASTNQTSMYLCASSPQAAGAYEQYFGPGTRLTVT.

As for this clonotype: This clone may be a read error of a much larger clone one base away. The conserved final phenylalanine or tryptophan is absent from the CDR3, which likely points to a read error. This sequence joins TRBV6-2 or TRBV6-3 and TRBJ2-3; no reliable D call. Germline V gives CDR1 MNHEY, CDR2 SVGEGT. This CDR3 is built from 19 residues. The V and J ends lost 0 bases and 0 bases respectively, with 19 bases between them. Here the CDR3 reads CASSYSSVTNSPSTDTQYS. The DNA for the CDR3 is TGTGCCAGCAGTTACTCGTCCGTAACTAATAGCCCAAGCACAGATACGCAGTATTCT.

This clonotype appeared many times. This chain links TRBV3-1 with TRBJ1-2; weak D call: TRBD1 (6 bases). Germline V gene lookup returns CDR1 LGHDT and CDR2 YNNKEL (reference sequence). This CDR3 region has 14 residues. Trimming removed 4 bases at V and 0 bases at J, with 9 bases between. The chain's CDR3 is CASSRGTTNYGYTF. Written as DNA, the CDR3 is TGTGCCAGCAGCCGTGGGACAACTAACTATGGCTACACCTTC.

Ten or more counts support this clonotype. The chain is built from TRBV3-1 and TRBJ2-7; D perhaps matches TRBD2 (6 bases). The CDR3 loop spans 14 amino acids. The V gene's germline CDR1 is LGHDT and CDR2 YNNKEL (reference sequence). Trimming stripped 1 base from V and 0 bases from J, with 7 bases between. As DNA, the CDR3 is TGTGCCAGCAGCCAAGTGGGGGGCTCCTACGAGCAGTACTTC. The encoded protein is CASSQVGGSYEQYF.

This clonotype showed up many times. V gene TRBV29-1 combines with J gene TRBJ2-2; D is possibly TRBD2 (5 bases). Germline V gives CDR1 SQVTM, CDR2 ANQGSEA. V shed 0 bases and J shed 6 bases, with 14 bases lying between them. The CDR3 covers 15 residues. This CDR3 is CSVEDEGNVAGELFF. The CDR3 DNA reads as TGCAGCGTTGAAGATGAGGGTAACGTAGCCGGGGAGCTGTTTTTT.

This clonotype came up a few times. V usage is TRBV9 and J usage is TRBJ2-2; D possibly matches TRBD1 or TRBD2 (6 bases each). The CDR3 consists of 18 residues. Germline CDR1 and CDR2: SGDLS and YYNGEE. V was clipped by 3 bases and J by 3 bases, with 21 bases between them. The CDR3 sequence is CASSELPGPRGDTGELFF. The CDR3 nucleotides read TGTGCCAGCAGCGAACTCCCGGGACCAAGGGGGGACACCGGGGAGCTGTTTTTT.

Turning to this clonotype: Because the CDR3's place on the DNA is in doubt, the DNA is left out and the CDR3 is given as listed by TCRdb. The chain joins TRBV12-3 or TRBV12-4 to TRBJ1-1; TRBD1, as called in the table, went unchecked against the DNA. The CDR3 is 22 amino acids in total, end residues counted. CDR3: CASRTGTGKYEQYFGPGTEAFF.

On this clonotype: This may be a read error: a much more frequent sequence differs by one nucleotide. The chain employs TRBV2 and TRBJ2-7; the D gene is possibly TRBD2 (6 bases). Germline loops: CDR1 SNHLY, CDR2 FYNNEI. The CDR3 is 14 amino acids. Trimming removed 6 bases at V and 3 bases at J, with 15 bases between. CDR3 amino acids: CASSPGLLIYEQYF. Written as DNA, the CDR3 is TGTGCCAGCAGCCCGGGACTGCTGATCTACGAGCAGTACTTC.

Only a few counts were recorded for this clonotype. The rearrangement joins TRBV10-2 to TRBJ1-6, with D unclear. Germline CDR1 and CDR2: WSHSY and SAAADI. Deletions cut 0 bases from V and 8 bases from J, with 17 bases between. This CDR3 has 17 amino acids. The CDR3 spells CASSESGLVRLDSPLHF. In DNA form, the CDR3 reads TGCGCCAGCAGTGAGTCGGGTTTGGTCAGGTTGGATTCACCCCTCCACTTT.

In this sample, this clonotype turned up many times. V gene TRBV6-1 combines with J gene TRBJ2-5; weak D call: TRBD2 (6 bases). The germline gives CDR1 MNHNS, CDR2 SASEGT. V lost 3 bases and J lost 4, with 12 bases in between. The CDR3 runs to 14 residues. For the CDR3, the DNA is TGTGCCAGCAGTGAGGGAAGGGGAGGAGAGACCCAGTACTTC. Its protein is CASSEGRGGETQYF.

This clonotype appeared many times. This sequence joins TRBV4-1 and TRBJ2-7; TRBD1 aligns across 8 bases. Germline lookup yields CDR1 MGHRA and CDR2 YSYEKL. The CDR3 totals 18 residues. With V trimmed by 0 bases and J by 0 bases, 10 bases remained unmatched. The CDR3 sequence is CASSQDMDRDRSSYEQYF. CDR3 coding DNA: TGCGCCAGCAGCCAAGATATGGACCGGGACAGGAGCTCCTACGAGCAGTACTTC.

The V call is TRBV20-1, the J call TRBJ2-7, with D tentatively TRBD1 or TRBD2 (5 bases each). Germline values: CDR1 DFQATT, CDR2 SNEGSKA (reference sequence). The V gene lost 2 bases and the J gene lost 2 bases, with 19 bases spanning the gap. The CDR3 consists of 16 residues. CDR3 amino acids: CSARILGPGSTYEQYF. The CDR3 DNA is TGCAGTGCTAGAATATTGGGTCCAGGGAGTACCTACGAGCAGTACTTC.

This clonotype was picked up a small number of times. The genes are TRBV2 and TRBJ2-7; D possibly corresponds to TRBD2 (6 bases). V was shortened by 7 bases and J by 1 base, with 14 bases between the two germline ends. CDR3 length: 14 residues. In germline, CDR1 is SNHLY, CDR2 FYNNEI. CDR3 bases: TGTGCCAGCAATCCGGGACTCACTTCCTACGAGCAGTACTTC. As protein: CASNPGLTSYEQYF.

This clonotype turned up a few times. The V gene is TRBV5-1, the J gene TRBJ2-5; D remains unclear. Trimming pared 3 bases from V and 2 bases from J, leaving 17 bases between. CDR1 and CDR2 (germline): SGHRS, YFSETQ. The CDR3 contains 16 residues. CDR3 nucleotides: TGCGCCAGCAGCTCCGGCAATAGTAATCCTCAAGAGACCCAGTACTTC. This sequence encodes CASSSGNSNPQETQYF.

This clonotype was seen a few times. The CDR3 sequence: CASSPQMDDGYRAQYF. CDR3 sequence (DNA): TGTGCCAGCAGTCCTCAGATGGATGACGGGTATAGGGCGCAGTATTTT. J is TRBJ2-3 and V is TRBV6-2 or TRBV6-3; D is uncertain. Trimming stripped 5 bases from V and 10 bases from J, with 25 bases between. The CDR3 length is 16 residues. Germline V lookup: CDR1 MNHEY, CDR2 SVGEGT.

The V gene is TRBV28, the J gene TRBJ2-5; 10 nucleotides match TRBD2. The V gene's germline CDR1 is MDHEN and CDR2 SYDVKM. CDR3 length: 14 residues. The J segment lost 5 bases and the V segment lost 6 bases, leaving 6 bases of the junction unmatched. The CDR3 region is CASSLGTSEETQYF. DNA of the CDR3: TGTGCCAGCAGCCTCGGGACTAGCGAGGAGACCCAGTACTTC.

The V and J genes are TRBV7-9 and TRBJ2-1, with 11 bases aligning to TRBD2. V lost 3 bases and J lost 9; bases outside the gene matches: 4. CDR3 size: 14 residues. CDR1 is SEHNR, CDR2 FQNEAQ, per germline (reference sequence). This CDR3 is CASSFSGRAGEQFF. DNA of the CDR3: TGTGCCAGCAGCTTTAGCGGGAGGGCCGGTGAGCAGTTCTTC.

This clonotype was seen at least ten times. V and J are TRBV7-2 and TRBJ1-1, with D maybe TRBD1 (5 bases). Germline loops: CDR1 SGHTA, CDR2 FQGNSA. Trimming shortened V by 1 base and J by 1 base, and 10 bases separated the two germline ends. The CDR3 is made up of 15 amino acids. In DNA form, the CDR3 reads TGTGCCAGCAGCTTAGACAGGACACAGAACACTGAAGCTTTCTTT. Protein: CASSLDRTQNTEAFF.

In this sample, this clonotype turned up a few times. The chain uses TRBV27 and TRBJ2-7; 8 nucleotides match TRBD2. The CDR3 is 15 amino acids. V lost 5 bases and J lost 3; bases outside the gene matches: 9. The germline CDR1 and CDR2 sequences are MNHEY and SMNVEV (reference sequence). CDR3: CASSLASSGFYEQYF. CDR3 DNA: TGTGCCAGCAGTCTCGCGTCTAGCGGGTTCTACGAGCAGTACTTC.